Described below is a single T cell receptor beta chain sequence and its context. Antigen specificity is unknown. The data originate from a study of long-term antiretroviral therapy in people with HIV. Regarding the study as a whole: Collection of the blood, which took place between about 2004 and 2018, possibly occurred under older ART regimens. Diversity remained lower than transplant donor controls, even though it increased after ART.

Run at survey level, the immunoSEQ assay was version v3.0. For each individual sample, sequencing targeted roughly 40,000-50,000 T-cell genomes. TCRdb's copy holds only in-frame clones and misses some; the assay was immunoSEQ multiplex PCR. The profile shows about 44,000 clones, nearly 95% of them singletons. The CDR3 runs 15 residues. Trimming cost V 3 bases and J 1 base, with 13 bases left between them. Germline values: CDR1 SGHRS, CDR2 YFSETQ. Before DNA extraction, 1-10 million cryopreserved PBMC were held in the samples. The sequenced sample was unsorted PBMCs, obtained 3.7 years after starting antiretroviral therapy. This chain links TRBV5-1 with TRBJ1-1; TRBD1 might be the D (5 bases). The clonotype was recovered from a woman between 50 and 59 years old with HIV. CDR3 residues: CASSWDSPGNTEAFF. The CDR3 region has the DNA TGCGCCAGCAGCTGGGACTCACCGGGGAACACTGAAGCTTTCTTT.